This T cell receptor beta chain was captured by sequencing in a study of CD8 T cells in Susac syndrome. Across the whole study: Eight or nine of the sequenced Susac syndrome patients were in remission, and roughly six had active disease.

Random hexamers were used to reverse transcribe an amount of roughly 0.45 to 1 ug RNA. Via MiXCR, TCRdb re-called the immunoSEQ multiplex PCR reads, giving one row per CDR3 protein. The sample lists 100,000 to 150,000 distinct CDR3 sequences; around 94% were seen once. Trimming left V 8 bases short and J 2 bases short, with 11 bases between. From germline, CDR1 is ENHRY and CDR2 SYGVKD. This CDR3 has 13 amino acids. The rearrangement joins TRBV10-3 to TRBJ2-3, with D tentatively TRBD2 (6 bases). This receptor was obtained from a human donor with Susac syndrome. The specimen was CD8+ T cells from PBMCs. CDR3 in amino acids: CAIGTLSTDTQYF. For the CDR3, the DNA is TGTGCCATCGGGACTCTCTCCACAGATACGCAGTATTTT.